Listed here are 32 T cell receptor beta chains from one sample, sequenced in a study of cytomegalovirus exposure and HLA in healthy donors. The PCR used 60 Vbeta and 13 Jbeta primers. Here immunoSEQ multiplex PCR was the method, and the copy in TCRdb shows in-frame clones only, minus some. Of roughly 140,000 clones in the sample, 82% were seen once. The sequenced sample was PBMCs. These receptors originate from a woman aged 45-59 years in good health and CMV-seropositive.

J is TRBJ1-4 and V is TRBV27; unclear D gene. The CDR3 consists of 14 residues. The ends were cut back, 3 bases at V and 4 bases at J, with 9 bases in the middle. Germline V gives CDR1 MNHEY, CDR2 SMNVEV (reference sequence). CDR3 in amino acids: CASSLGRNNEKLFF. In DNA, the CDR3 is TGTGCCAGCAGTTTGGGCCGGAATAATGAAAAACTGTTTTTT.

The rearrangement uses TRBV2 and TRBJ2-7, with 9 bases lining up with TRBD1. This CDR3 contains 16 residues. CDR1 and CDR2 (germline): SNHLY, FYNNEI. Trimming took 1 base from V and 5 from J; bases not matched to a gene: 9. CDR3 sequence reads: CASSEGGGQGSHEQYF. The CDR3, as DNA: TGTGCCAGCAGTGAAGGAGGCGGACAGGGGAGTCACGAGCAGTACTTC.

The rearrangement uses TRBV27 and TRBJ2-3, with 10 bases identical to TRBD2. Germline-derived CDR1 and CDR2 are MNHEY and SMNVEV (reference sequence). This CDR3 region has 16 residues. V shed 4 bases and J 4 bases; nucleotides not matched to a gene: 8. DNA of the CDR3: TGTGCCAGCAGTTCAACTAGCGGGGCACAGGCAGATACGCAGTATTTT. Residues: CASSSTSGAQADTQYF.

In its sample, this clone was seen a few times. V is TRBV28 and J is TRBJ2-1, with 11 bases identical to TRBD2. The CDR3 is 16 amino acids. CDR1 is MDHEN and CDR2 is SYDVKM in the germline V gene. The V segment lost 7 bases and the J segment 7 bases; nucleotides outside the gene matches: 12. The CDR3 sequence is CASTKTGGTSGNEQFF. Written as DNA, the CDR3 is TGTGCCAGCACCAAAACTGGCGGGACTAGCGGAAATGAGCAGTTCTTC.

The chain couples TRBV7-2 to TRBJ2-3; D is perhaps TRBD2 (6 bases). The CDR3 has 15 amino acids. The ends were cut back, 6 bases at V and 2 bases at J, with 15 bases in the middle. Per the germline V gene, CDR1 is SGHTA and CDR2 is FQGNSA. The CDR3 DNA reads TGTGCCAGCAGATTCGGACGGGGGTCCACAGATACGCAGTATTTT. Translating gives CASRFGRGSTDTQYF.

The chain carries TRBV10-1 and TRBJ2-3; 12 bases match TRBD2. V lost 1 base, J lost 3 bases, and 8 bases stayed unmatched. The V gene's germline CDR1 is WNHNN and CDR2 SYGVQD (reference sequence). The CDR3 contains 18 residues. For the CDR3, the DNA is TGCGCCAGCAGTGAGTTCTCAGGACTAGCGGGGACGACAGATACGCAGTATTTT. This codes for CASSEFSGLAGTTDTQYF.

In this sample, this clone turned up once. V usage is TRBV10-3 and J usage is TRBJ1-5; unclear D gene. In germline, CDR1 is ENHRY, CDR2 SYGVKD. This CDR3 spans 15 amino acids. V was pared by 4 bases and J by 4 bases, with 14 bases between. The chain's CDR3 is CAISVTGGRNQPQHF. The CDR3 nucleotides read TGTGCCATCAGTGTTACGGGAGGACGAAATCAGCCCCAGCATTTT.

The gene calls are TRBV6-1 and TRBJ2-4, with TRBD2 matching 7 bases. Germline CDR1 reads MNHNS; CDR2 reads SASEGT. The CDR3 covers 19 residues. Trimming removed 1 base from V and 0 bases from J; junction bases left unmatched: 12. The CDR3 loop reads CASSEDLLTSFLAKNIQYF. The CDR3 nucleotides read TGTGCCAGCAGTGAAGACCTTTTGACTAGCTTCCTAGCCAAAAACATTCAGTACTTC.

CDR3 sequence: CASSIDRVQYF. As DNA, the CDR3 is TGTGCCAGCAGCATTGACAGGGTACAGTATTTT. The V and J genes are TRBV7-9 and TRBJ2-3; 7 positions match TRBD1. The germline V gene encodes CDR1 SEHNR and CDR2 FQNEAQ (reference sequence). The V gene end was trimmed by 5 bases and the J gene end by 12 bases; junction bases not matched to a gene: 5. This CDR3 comprises 11 residues.

CDR3 amino acids: CASSAGSHDGQYF. CDR3 bases: TGTGCCAGCAGTGCAGGGTCCCACGACGGGCAGTACTTC. The genes are TRBV2 and TRBJ2-7; tentatively, D is TRBD1 (5 bases). The V and J ends lost 4 bases and 9 bases respectively, with 16 bases between them. The CDR3 loop spans 13 amino acids. The V gene's germline CDR1 is SNHLY and CDR2 FYNNEI.

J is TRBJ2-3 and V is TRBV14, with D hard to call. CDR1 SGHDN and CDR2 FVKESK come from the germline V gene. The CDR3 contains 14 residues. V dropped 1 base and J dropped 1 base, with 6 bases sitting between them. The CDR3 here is CASSQVVGTDTQYF. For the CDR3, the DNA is TGTGCCAGCAGCCAAGTGGTAGGCACAGATACGCAGTATTTT.

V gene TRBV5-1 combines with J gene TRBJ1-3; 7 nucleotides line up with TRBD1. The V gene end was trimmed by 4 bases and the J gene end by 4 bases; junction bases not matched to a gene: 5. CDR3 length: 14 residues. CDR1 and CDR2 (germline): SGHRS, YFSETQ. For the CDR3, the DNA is TGCGCCAGCAGCCAAACAGGGGAAGGAAACACCATATATTTT. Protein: CASSQTGEGNTIYF.

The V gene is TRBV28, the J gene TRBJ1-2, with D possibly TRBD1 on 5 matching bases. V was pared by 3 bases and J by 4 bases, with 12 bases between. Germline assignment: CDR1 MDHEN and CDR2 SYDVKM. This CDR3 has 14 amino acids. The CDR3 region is CASSLGGTLYGYTF. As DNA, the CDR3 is TGTGCCAGCAGTTTGGGGGGGACCCTCTATGGCTACACCTTC.

The CDR3 nucleotides are TGTGCCAGCGCGGGGGAGAACTCTGGGGCCAACGTCCTGACTTTC. Translating it yields CASAGENSGANVLTF. The chain employs TRBV6-5 and TRBJ2-6, with 7 bases aligning to TRBD2. This CDR3 region has 15 residues. Germline CDR1 is MNHEY and CDR2 is SVGAGI. V was clipped by 8 bases and J by 0 bases; unmatched bases: 4.

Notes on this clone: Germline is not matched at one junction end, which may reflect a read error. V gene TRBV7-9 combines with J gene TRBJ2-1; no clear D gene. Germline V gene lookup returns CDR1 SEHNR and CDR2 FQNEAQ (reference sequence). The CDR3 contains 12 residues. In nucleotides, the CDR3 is TGTTCCAGCAGCCCCGTCTACAATGAGCAGTTCTTC. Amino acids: CSSSPVYNEQFF.

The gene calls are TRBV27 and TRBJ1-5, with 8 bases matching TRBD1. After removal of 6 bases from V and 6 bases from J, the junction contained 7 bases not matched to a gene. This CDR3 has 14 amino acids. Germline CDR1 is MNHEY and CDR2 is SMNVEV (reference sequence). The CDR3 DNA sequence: TGTGCCAGCAGCTGGACAGGGCGAGCTCAGCCCCAGCATTTT. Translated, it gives CASSWTGRAQPQHF.

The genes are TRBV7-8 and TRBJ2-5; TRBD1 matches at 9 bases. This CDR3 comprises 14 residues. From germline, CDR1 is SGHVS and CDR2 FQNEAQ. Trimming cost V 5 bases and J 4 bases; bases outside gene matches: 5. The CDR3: CASSHGTGSETQYF. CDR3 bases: TGTGCCAGCAGCCACGGGACAGGGTCAGAGACCCAGTACTTC.

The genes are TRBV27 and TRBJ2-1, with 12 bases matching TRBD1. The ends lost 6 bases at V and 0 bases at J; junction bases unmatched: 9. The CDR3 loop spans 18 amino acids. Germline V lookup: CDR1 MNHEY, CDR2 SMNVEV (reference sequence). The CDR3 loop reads CASRPGQGAPSSYNEQFF. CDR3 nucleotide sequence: TGTGCCAGCAGGCCGGGACAGGGGGCGCCGAGCTCCTACAATGAGCAGTTCTTC.

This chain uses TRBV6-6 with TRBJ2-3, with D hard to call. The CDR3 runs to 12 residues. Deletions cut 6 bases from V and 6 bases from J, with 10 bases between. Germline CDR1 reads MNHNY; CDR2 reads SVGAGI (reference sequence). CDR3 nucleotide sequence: TGTGCCAGCAGCTTAACTGCGGATACGCAGTATTTT. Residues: CASSLTADTQYF.

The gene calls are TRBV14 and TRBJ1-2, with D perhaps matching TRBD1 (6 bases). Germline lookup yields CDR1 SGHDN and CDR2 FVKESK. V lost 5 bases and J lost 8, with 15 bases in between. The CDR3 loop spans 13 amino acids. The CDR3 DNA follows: TGTGCCAGCAGCACCGGTGGGGGGGCCGGCTACACCTTC. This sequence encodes CASSTGGGAGYTF.

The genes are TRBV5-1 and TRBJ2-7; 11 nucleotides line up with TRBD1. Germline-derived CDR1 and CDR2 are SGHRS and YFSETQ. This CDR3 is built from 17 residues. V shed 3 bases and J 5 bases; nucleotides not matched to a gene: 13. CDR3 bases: TGCGCCAGCAGCTGGATGCCTGCGGGACAGGGGGACCACGAGCAGTACTTC. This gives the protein CASSWMPAGQGDHEQYF.

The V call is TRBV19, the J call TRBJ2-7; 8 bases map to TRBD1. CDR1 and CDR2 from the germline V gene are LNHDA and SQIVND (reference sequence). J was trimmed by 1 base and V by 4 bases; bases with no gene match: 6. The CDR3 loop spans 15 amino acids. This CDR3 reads CASSRRTGLSYEQYF. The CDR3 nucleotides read TGTGCCAGTAGTAGACGGACAGGGCTTTCCTACGAGCAGTACTTC.

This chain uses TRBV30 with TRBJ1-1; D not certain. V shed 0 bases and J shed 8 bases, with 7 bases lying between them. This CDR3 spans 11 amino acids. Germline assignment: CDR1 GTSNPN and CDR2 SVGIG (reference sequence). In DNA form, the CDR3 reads TGTGCCTGGAGTGTACAGACAGAAGCTTTCTTT. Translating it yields CAWSVQTEAFF.

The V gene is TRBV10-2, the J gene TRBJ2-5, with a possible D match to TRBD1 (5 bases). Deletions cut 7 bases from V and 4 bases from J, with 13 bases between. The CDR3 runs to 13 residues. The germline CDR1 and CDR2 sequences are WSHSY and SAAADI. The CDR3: CASMGWQGETQYF. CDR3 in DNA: TGCGCCAGCATGGGGTGGCAGGGAGAGACCCAGTACTTC.

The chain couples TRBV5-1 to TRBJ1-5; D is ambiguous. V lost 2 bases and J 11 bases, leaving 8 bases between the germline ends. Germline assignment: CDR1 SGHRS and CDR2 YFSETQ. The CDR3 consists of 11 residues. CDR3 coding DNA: TGCGCCAGCAGCTTCAGTCTCTCCCAGCATTTT. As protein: CASSFSLSQHF.

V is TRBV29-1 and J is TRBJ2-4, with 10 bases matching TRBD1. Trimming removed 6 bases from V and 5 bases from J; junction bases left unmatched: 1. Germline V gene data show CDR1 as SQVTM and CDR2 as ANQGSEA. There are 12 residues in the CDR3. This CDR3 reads CSVGTGENIQYF. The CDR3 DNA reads TGCAGCGTAGGGACAGGGGAAAACATTCAGTACTTC.

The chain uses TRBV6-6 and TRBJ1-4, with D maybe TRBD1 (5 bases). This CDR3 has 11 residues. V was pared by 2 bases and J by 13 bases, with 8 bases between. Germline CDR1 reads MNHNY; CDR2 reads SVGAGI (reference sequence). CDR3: CASSYGGGLFF. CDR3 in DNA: TGTGCCAGCAGTTACGGGGGAGGACTGTTTTTT.

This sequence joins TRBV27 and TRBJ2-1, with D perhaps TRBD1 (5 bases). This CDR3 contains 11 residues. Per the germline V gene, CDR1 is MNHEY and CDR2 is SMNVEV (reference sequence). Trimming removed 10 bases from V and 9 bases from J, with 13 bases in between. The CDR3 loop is CATRQQGEQFF. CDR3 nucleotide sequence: TGTGCCACCCGACAGCAGGGTGAGCAGTTCTTC.

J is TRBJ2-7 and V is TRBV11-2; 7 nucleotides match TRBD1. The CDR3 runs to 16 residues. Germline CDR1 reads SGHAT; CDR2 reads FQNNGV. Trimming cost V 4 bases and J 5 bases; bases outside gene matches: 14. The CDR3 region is CASSSYPKDRFDEQYF. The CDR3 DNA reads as TGTGCCAGCAGCTCCTACCCGAAGGACAGGTTCGACGAGCAGTACTTC.

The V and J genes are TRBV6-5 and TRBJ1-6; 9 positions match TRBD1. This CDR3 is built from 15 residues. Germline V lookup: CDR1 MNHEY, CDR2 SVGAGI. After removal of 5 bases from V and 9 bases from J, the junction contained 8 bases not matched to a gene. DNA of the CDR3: TGTGCCAGCAGTAAGGGGACAGGGTTGGGTTCACCCCTCCACTTT. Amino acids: CASSKGTGLGSPLHF.

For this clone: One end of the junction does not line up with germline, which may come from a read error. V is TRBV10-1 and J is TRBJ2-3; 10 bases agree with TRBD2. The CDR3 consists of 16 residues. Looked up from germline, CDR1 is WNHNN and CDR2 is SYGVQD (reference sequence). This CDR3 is CASSPSAGGSTNTQYF. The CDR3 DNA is TGCGCCAGCAGCCCCTCAGCGGGGGGGAGCACAAATACGCAGTATTTT.

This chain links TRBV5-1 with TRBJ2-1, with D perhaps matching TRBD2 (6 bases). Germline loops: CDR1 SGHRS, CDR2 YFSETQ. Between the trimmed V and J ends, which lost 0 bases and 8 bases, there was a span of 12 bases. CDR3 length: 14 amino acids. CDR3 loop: CASSLGLARDEQFF. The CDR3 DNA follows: TGCGCCAGCAGCTTGGGCCTAGCGCGCGATGAGCAGTTCTTC.